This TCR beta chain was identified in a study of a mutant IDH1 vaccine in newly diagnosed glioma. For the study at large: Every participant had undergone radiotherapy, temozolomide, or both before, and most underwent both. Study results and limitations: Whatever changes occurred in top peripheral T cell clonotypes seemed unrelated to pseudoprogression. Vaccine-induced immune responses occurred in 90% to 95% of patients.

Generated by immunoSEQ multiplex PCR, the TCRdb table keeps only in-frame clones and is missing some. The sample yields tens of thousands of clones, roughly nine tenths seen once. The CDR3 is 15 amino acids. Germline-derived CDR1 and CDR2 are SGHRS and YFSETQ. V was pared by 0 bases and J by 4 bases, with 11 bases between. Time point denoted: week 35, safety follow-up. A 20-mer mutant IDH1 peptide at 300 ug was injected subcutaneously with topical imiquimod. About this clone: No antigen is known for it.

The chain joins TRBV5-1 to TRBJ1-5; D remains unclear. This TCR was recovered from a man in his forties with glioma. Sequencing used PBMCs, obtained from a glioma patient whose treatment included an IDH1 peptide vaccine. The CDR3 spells CASSLGQVENQPQHF. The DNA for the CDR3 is TGCGCCAGCAGCTTGGGTCAGGTTGAGAATCAGCCCCAGCATTTT.